This T cell receptor (beta chain) was observed in a study of blood T cell repertoires in COVID-19. The ends lost 1 base at V and 4 bases at J; junction bases unmatched: 10. Germline V CDR1 and CDR2: SGHTA, FQGNSA. This CDR3 region has 18 residues. Generated by immunoSEQ multiplex PCR, the TCRdb table keeps only in-frame clones and is missing some. The table includes over 150,000 clones, more than 65% detected once. The receptor's source is a human donor in a cohort sampled during active COVID-19. The chain links TRBV7-2 to TRBJ2-1, with 10 bases lining up with TRBD2. The source material was peripheral blood. The CDR3 reads CASSLVPLAGVRYNEQFF. The DNA of the CDR3 is TGTGCCAGCAGCTTAGTCCCCCTAGCGGGAGTAAGGTACAATGAGCAGTTCTTC.